The T cell receptor (beta chain) under discussion was sequenced for a study of metastatic and nonmetastatic thyroid tumors. The wider study: A comparison of repertoires was made across blood and tumor or nodule tissue from malignant and benign thyroid patients. Overall study findings and caveats: For both blood and tumor, malignant thyroid tumors reportedly showed significantly higher TCR beta diversity than benign nodules did.

No patient had received any treatment before thyroid surgery. In the original analysis: Clinicopathological groups differed in CDR3, with these differences serving to build a distant-metastasis classifier for papillary thyroid cancer. TCRdb redid the clone calls on the PCR reads using MiXCR. The V and J calls come from TCRdb's annotation, not from the publication. The top ten clones hold about a sixth of a sample with 4,000 to 5,000 clones, 25% to 35% of them seen once. There are a few counts of this clone. The target antigen is unknown. Germline V gene lookup returns CDR1 GTSNPN and CDR2 SVGIG (reference sequence). The V and J ends lost 4 bases and 1 base, in that order; junction bases with no gene match: 1. The CDR3 sequence is 13 residues long.

This TCR derives from a male donor with papillary thyroid cancer or a benign thyroid nodule (not recorded which). Some clones in this sample may be carry-over from other donors' samples. Specimen: adjacent normal tissue. The chain combines TRBV30 with TRBJ1-1; 9 nucleotides agree with TRBD1. CDR3 nucleotide sequence: TGTGCCTGGAACAGGGGGCAGAACACTGAAGCTTTCTTT. Amino acids: CAWNRGQNTEAFF.